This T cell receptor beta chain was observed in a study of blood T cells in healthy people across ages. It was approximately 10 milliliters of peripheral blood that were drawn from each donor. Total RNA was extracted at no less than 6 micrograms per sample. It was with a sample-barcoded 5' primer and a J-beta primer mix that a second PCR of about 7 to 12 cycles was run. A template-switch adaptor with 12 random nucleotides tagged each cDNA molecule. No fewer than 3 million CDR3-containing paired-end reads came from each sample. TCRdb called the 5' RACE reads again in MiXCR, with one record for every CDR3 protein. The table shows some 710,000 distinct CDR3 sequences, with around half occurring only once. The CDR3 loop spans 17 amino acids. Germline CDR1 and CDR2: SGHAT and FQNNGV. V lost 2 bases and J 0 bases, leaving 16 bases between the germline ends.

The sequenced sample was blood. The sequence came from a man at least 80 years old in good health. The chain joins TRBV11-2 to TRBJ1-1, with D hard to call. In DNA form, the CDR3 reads TGTGCCAGCAGCTTATCTTGGGCTAGGAGCATGAACACTGAAGCTTTCTTT. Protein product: CASSLSWARSMNTEAFF.